A single sample is the source of the 27 T cell receptor beta chains below, sequenced in a study of T cells in Graves' hyperthyroidism and ophthalmopathy. Amplified regions were TCR beta CDR3 sequences from RNA transcripts. Using the HTBI primer set, a first-round RT-PCR was run on the TCR CDR3. TCRdb ran MiXCR on the multiplex PCR reads and lists one entry per CDR3 protein. This sample has about 270,000 distinct CDR3 sequences, with approximately 26% found just once. Material: blood. The receptors stem from a man aged 35-49 years with Graves' hyperthyroidism that later progressed to Graves' ophthalmopathy.

This clonotype was counted at least ten times. The V call is TRBV4-1, the J call TRBJ1-1; a possible D gene is TRBD1 (5 bases). Germline assignment: CDR1 MGHRA and CDR2 YSYEKL. The CDR3 extends over 15 amino acids. The germline V and J ends were trimmed by 3 bases and 0 bases, with 11 bases remaining between them. As DNA, the CDR3 is TGCGCCAGCAGCCATGCCGGGACGGTGAACACTGAAGCTTTCTTT. Its protein product is CASSHAGTVNTEAFF.

This clonotype was found many times. This rearrangement joins TRBV29-1 to TRBJ1-1; weak D call: TRBD1 (6 bases). The CDR3 consists of 10 residues. The V end was cut by 7 bases, the J end by 7 bases, with 10 bases between. Germline-derived CDR1 and CDR2 are SQVTM and ANQGSEA. CDR3 residues: CSGGTLEAFF. DNA for the CDR3: TGCAGCGGCGGGACACTTGAAGCTTTCTTT.

This clonotype was observed at least ten times. CDR3 protein: CASSLTGMNTEAFF. The CDR3 bases are TGTGCCAGCAGCTTAACAGGGATGAACACTGAAGCTTTCTTT. The rearrangement joins TRBV7-9 to TRBJ1-1; perhaps TRBD1 as D (6 bases). Trimming took 2 bases from V and 0 from J, leaving 7 bases between them. The CDR3 runs 14 residues. CDR1 is SEHNR and CDR2 is FQNEAQ in the germline V gene (reference sequence).

The V and J genes are TRBV30 and TRBJ2-7; D possibly corresponds to TRBD2 (7 bases). The ends were cut back, 1 base at V and 4 bases at J, with 14 bases in the middle. The CDR3 is 14 residues long. Germline-derived CDR1 and CDR2 are GTSNPN and SVGIG (reference sequence). The CDR3 region is CAWSEGGDIYEQYF. CDR3 nucleotide sequence: TGTGCCTGGAGTGAGGGGGGGGATATTTACGAGCAGTACTTC.

In this sample, this clonotype turned up many times. This chain joins TRBV27 and TRBJ1-1, with TRBD1 matching over 10 bases. Unmatched junction bases numbered 13, after V lost 3 bases and J lost 3 bases. The CDR3 covers 18 residues. The germline V gene has CDR1 MNHEY and CDR2 SMNVEV (reference sequence). CDR3 loop: CASSFGHPGQGSYTEAFF. CDR3 nucleotides: TGTGCCAGCAGTTTTGGGCATCCGGGACAGGGGTCTTACACTGAAGCTTTCTTT.

Many counts were recorded for this clonotype. The chain links TRBV28 to TRBJ2-6, with 8 bases aligning to TRBD1. V lost 6 bases, J lost 0 bases, and 4 bases stayed unmatched. Germline values: CDR1 MDHEN, CDR2 SYDVKM. This CDR3 is 16 amino acids long. CDR3 nucleotide sequence: TGTGCCAGCAGCCGGACAGGGTTCTCTGGGGCCAACGTCCTGACTTTC. Translating gives CASSRTGFSGANVLTF.

There are many counts of this clonotype. This chain uses TRBV11-2 with TRBJ1-2; D remains ambiguous. Trimming left V 1 base short and J 8 bases short, with 8 bases between. Germline-derived CDR1 and CDR2 are SGHAT and FQNNGV. CDR3 size: 12 residues. The CDR3 nucleotides read TGTGCCAGCAGCTTAGGATTGGAAGGCTACACCTTC. Amino acids: CASSLGLEGYTF.

This clonotype was seen at least ten times. The rearrangement uses TRBV7-9 and TRBJ2-7; D is perhaps TRBD1 (7 bases). With 4 bases removed from V and 6 bases from J, the gap between germline ends came to 16 bases. This CDR3 comprises 14 residues. Germline V lookup: CDR1 SEHNR, CDR2 FQNEAQ (reference sequence). As DNA, the CDR3 is TGTGCCAGCAGCTCCGGGACTCCAGGGGGCGAGCAGTACTTC. Its protein is CASSSGTPGGEQYF. Based on the CDR3 plus reference TRBV7-9 and TRBJ2-7, the full variable domain is DTGVSQNPRHKITKRGQNVTFRCDPISEHNRLYWYRQTLGQGPEFLTYFQNEAQLEKSRLLSDRFSAERPKGSFSTLEIQRTEQGDSAMYLCASSSGTPGGEQYFGPGTRLTVT.

There are many counts of this clonotype. V gene TRBV7-9 combines with J gene TRBJ1-1, with D perhaps TRBD1 (6 bases). Trimming shortened V by 7 bases and J by 0 bases, and 15 bases separated the two germline ends. The germline gives CDR1 SEHNR, CDR2 FQNEAQ (reference sequence). This CDR3 has 15 amino acids. In DNA form, the CDR3 reads TGTGCCAGCAATCCCCGGAGGGGGGTGAACACTGAAGCTTTCTTT. It is translated as CASNPRRGVNTEAFF.

This clonotype appeared many times. The chain has TRBV30 and TRBJ2-7; TRBD2 matches at 9 bases. The V segment lost 3 bases and the J segment 6 bases; nucleotides outside the gene matches: 9. This CDR3 comprises 14 residues. The germline CDR1 and CDR2 sequences are GTSNPN and SVGIG (reference sequence). CDR3 coding DNA: TGTGCCTGGAGAGGGTTAGCGGGAGTTAGCGAGCAGTACTTC. Amino acid sequence: CAWRGLAGVSEQYF. The variable domain in full, with the rest retrieved from reference TRBV30 and TRBJ2-7, is SQTIHQWPATLVQPVGSPLSLECTVEGTSNPNLYWYRQAAGRGLQLLFYSVGIGQISSEVPQNLSASRPQDRQFILSSKKLLLSDSGFYLCAWRGLAGVSEQYFGPGTRLTVT.

This rearrangement joins TRBV11-2 to TRBJ2-2, with 11 positions matching TRBD2. J was trimmed by 0 bases and V by 5 bases; bases with no gene match: 8. The CDR3 length is 18 residues. Germline V lookup: CDR1 SGHAT, CDR2 FQNNGV. The CDR3, as DNA: TGTGCCAGCAGCCCCCGACTAGCGGGAACCCCGAACACCGGGGAGCTGTTTTTT. Translating gives CASSPRLAGTPNTGELFF.

There are many counts of this clonotype. The chain carries TRBV14 and TRBJ2-2; no clear D. Trimming removed 7 bases from V and 1 base from J, with 7 bases in between. CDR3 size: 13 residues. Germline-derived CDR1 and CDR2 are SGHDN and FVKESK. In DNA, the CDR3 is TGTGCCAGCAATCGACAGAACACCGGGGAGCTGTTTTTT. This gives the protein CASNRQNTGELFF.

This clonotype was seen ten or more times. The J gene is TRBJ2-7, the V gene TRBV7-9; a possible D gene is TRBD2 (6 bases). CDR1 is SEHNR and CDR2 is FQNEAQ in the germline V gene (reference sequence). V was clipped by 5 bases and J by 0 bases, with 11 bases between them. This CDR3 has 14 amino acids. CDR3 sequence (DNA): TGTGCCAGCAGCCCGGGAGAAAGCTCCTACGAGCAGTACTTC. Amino acids: CASSPGESSYEQYF.

About this clonotype: It may be a read error: a sequence one base away is much more abundant. This chain links TRBV5-1 with TRBJ2-7; 12 bases are shared with TRBD2. V shed 0 bases and J 4 bases; nucleotides not matched to a gene: 8. Per germline, CDR1 SGHRS and CDR2 YFSETQ. The CDR3 totals 17 residues. In DNA, the CDR3 is TGCGCCAGCAGCTTGGTTGCAGCTAGCGGGAGGGGGTACGAGCAGTACTTC. This translates into CASSLVAASGRGYEQYF. The variable domain in full, completed from reference TRBV5-1 and TRBJ2-7, reads KAGVTQTPRYLIKTRGQQVTLSCSPISGHRSVSWYQQTPGQGLQFLFEYFSETQRNKGNFPGRFSGRQFSNSRSEMNVSTLELGDSALYLCASSLVAASGRGYEQYFGPGTRLTVT.

This clonotype occurred once. The gene calls are TRBV20-1 and TRBJ2-7; the D is unclear. Germline loops: CDR1 DFQATT, CDR2 SNEGSKA (reference sequence). This CDR3 has 11 residues. Trimming took 1 base from V and 5 from J, leaving 6 bases between them. This chain's CDR3 is CSARGQHEQYF. The CDR3 DNA reads TGCAGTGCTAGAGGACAACACGAGCAGTACTTC.

J is TRBJ2-1 and V is TRBV6-2 or TRBV6-3; D is perhaps TRBD2 (5 bases). This CDR3 contains 14 residues. V was shortened by 4 bases and J by 0 bases, with 7 bases between the two germline ends. CDR1 is MNHEY, CDR2 SVGEGT, per germline. CDR3 loop: CASSCGSSYNEQFF. CDR3 DNA sequence: TGTGCCAGCAGTTGTGGGAGCTCCTACAATGAGCAGTTCTTC.

This clonotype was seen many times. This chain links TRBV6-1 with TRBJ2-5; D perhaps matches TRBD2 (7 bases). V dropped 10 bases and J dropped 5 bases, with 14 bases sitting between them. This CDR3 has 12 residues. Germline V lookup: CDR1 MNHNS, CDR2 SASEGT. The CDR3 DNA reads as TGTGCCACTAACTCGGGGGGCGAGACCCAGTACTTC. As protein: CATNSGGETQYF.

This clonotype was detected ten times or more. The chain combines TRBV12-3 or TRBV12-4 with TRBJ2-5; weak D call: TRBD2 (6 bases). Deletions cut 3 bases from V and 3 bases from J, with 11 bases between. The CDR3 length is 14 residues. CDR3 region: CASSFGSSEETQYF. CDR3 DNA sequence: TGTGCCAGCAGTTTCGGGTCTAGCGAAGAGACCCAGTACTTC.

This clonotype was recorded at least ten times. This chain uses TRBV12-5 with TRBJ1-5, with no clear D. Per the germline V gene, CDR1 is LGHNT and CDR2 is FRNRAP. The V end lost 4 bases, the J end lost 7 bases, and 11 bases lay between the germline ends. The CDR3 consists of 13 residues. The DNA of the CDR3 is TGTGCTAGTGGTTACAATACTGGCCAGCCCCAGCATTTT. This gives the protein CASGYNTGQPQHF.

Many counts were recorded for this clonotype. The chain is built from TRBV28 and TRBJ2-7; tentatively, D is TRBD2 (6 bases). Germline values: CDR1 MDHEN, CDR2 SYDVKM. With 7 bases removed from V and 5 bases from J, the gap between germline ends came to 30 bases. The CDR3 is 18 amino acids. CDR3 in amino acids: CASMVRFLYQAGYHEQYF. The CDR3 DNA is TGTGCCAGCATGGTGAGATTCCTCTACCAGGCGGGGTACCACGAGCAGTACTTC.

This clonotype has a count of ten or more. The V gene is TRBV6-1, the J gene TRBJ1-5; D perhaps matches TRBD1 (5 bases). The length of the CDR3 is 13 residues. Germline V lookup: CDR1 MNHNS, CDR2 SASEGT. Deletions cut 1 base from V and 6 bases from J, with 7 bases between. Here the CDR3 DNA reads TGTGCCAGCAGTGAAGGAACAGGTCAGCCCCAGCATTTT. This gives the protein CASSEGTGQPQHF.

This clonotype showed up many times. A read error may produce the germline difference seen at one junction end. This chain links TRBV9 with TRBJ1-6; D is undetermined. CDR1 is SGDLS and CDR2 is YYNGEE in the germline V gene. The CDR3 has 14 amino acids. CDR3 sequence reads: CASSGSIYNPPLHF. In DNA form, the CDR3 reads TGTGCCAGCAGCGGCAGTATCTATAATCCACCCCTCCACTTT.

The chain employs TRBV6-2 or TRBV6-3 and TRBJ1-2; perhaps TRBD1 as D (6 bases). V was pared by 4 bases and J by 6 bases, with 21 bases between. Germline loops: CDR1 MNHEY, CDR2 SVGEGT. CDR3 size: 16 residues. The CDR3 region is CASSFDILTGNDGYTF. For the CDR3, the DNA is TGTGCCAGCAGTTTTGATATCCTAACAGGGAACGATGGCTACACCTTC.

The chain combines TRBV6-2 or TRBV6-3 with TRBJ2-7, with D possibly being TRBD1 (5 bases). CDR1 and CDR2 from the germline V gene are MNHEY and SVGEGT. Between the trimmed V and J ends, which lost 0 bases and 6 bases, there was a span of 15 bases. The CDR3 runs to 15 residues. CDR3: CASSYSRTVGAEQYF. The CDR3 DNA reads TGTGCCAGCAGTTACTCGCGAACCGTAGGGGCCGAGCAGTACTTC.

The chain links TRBV11-2 to TRBJ2-5; 11 bases match TRBD2. Germline V lookup: CDR1 SGHAT, CDR2 FQNNGV. The CDR3 loop spans 17 amino acids. V was clipped by 5 bases and J by 0 bases; unmatched bases: 8. CDR3 sequence (DNA): TGTGCCAGCAGCCCCGGGACTAGCGGTATTTACCAAGAGACCCAGTACTTC. This sequence encodes CASSPGTSGIYQETQYF.

This clonotype was recorded at least ten times. The chain carries TRBV20-1 and TRBJ2-2, with D uncertain. The ends were cut back, 3 bases at V and 2 bases at J, with 7 bases in the middle. This CDR3 region has 13 residues. CDR1 is DFQATT and CDR2 is SNEGSKA in the germline V gene (reference sequence). In DNA form, the CDR3 reads TGCAGTGCTAGTGTCGTTAACACCGGGGAGCTGTTTTTT. As protein: CSASVVNTGELFF.

This clonotype was counted ten times or more. V and J are TRBV12-3 or TRBV12-4 and TRBJ2-7; TRBD2 might be the D (5 bases). The CDR3 sequence is 12 residues long. Trimming removed 7 bases at V and 6 bases at J, with 13 bases between. Written as DNA, the CDR3 is TGTGCCAGCACAAGAGGCGGGCTCGAGCAGTACTTC. This gives the protein CASTRGGLEQYF.